One sample yielded the 5 T cell receptor beta chains listed below, sequenced in a study of blood T cell repertoires in COVID-19. The assay was immunoSEQ multiplex PCR, and TCRdb's table has in-frame clones only and misses some. The sample holds almost 200,000 clones, less than 90% seen once. The specimen was peripheral blood. The origin of the receptors is a woman between 65 and 79 years old with acute or convalescent COVID-19.

This sequence joins TRBV28 and TRBJ1-1, with D unclear. V was trimmed by 5 bases and J by 8 bases, leaving 18 bases between them. Germline V gene sequence: CDR1 MDHEN, CDR2 SYDVKM. This CDR3 is built from 14 residues. CDR3 sequence (DNA): TGTGCCAGCAGTCCCCCGGGTAGGCCAAAGGAAGCTTTCTTT. It codes for CASSPPGRPKEAFF.

This rearrangement joins TRBV10-3 to TRBJ1-3; D unresolved. The length of the CDR3 is 14 residues. Trimming stripped 2 bases from V and 0 bases from J, with 5 bases between. The V gene's germline CDR1 is ENHRY and CDR2 SYGVKD. This chain's CDR3 is CAISERDSGNTIYF. The CDR3 nucleotides are TGTGCCATCAGTGAGCGGGACTCTGGAAACACCATATATTTT.

The chain uses TRBV6-1 and TRBJ1-5, with no clear D. The V and J ends lost 1 base and 5 bases respectively, with 6 bases between them. The V gene's germline CDR1 is MNHNS and CDR2 SASEGT. The CDR3 is 13 amino acids. The CDR3 DNA reads TGTGCCAGCAGTGAAGGGCCTCATCAGCCCCAGCATTTT. Amino acids: CASSEGPHQPQHF.

This chain joins TRBV4-2 and TRBJ1-5; 10 nucleotides agree with TRBD1. CDR3 length: 17 amino acids. CDR1 and CDR2 (germline): LGHNA, YNFKEQ. Trimming took 4 bases from V and 4 from J; bases not matched to a gene: 10. CDR3 residues: CASSPNRDRGGNQPQHF. Written as DNA, the CDR3 is TGTGCCAGCAGCCCAAACCGGGACAGGGGAGGGAATCAGCCCCAGCATTTT.

The V gene is TRBV27, the J gene TRBJ1-2, with TRBD1 as a possible D gene (6 bases). The CDR3 has 11 residues. V was cut by 8 bases and J by 8 bases, with 12 bases left in between. Per the germline V gene, CDR1 is MNHEY and CDR2 is SMNVEV (reference sequence). The CDR3 region has the DNA TGTGCCAGCTGGGGGGGCCGGGGCTACACCTTC. It specifies CASWGGRGYTF.